This T cell receptor (beta chain) was sequenced for a study of PD-L1 blockade in urothelial cancer. About the study: Prior chemotherapy ranged from 0 to 3 regimens per patient. After treatment start, blood was analyzed at 3 weeks (second dose) and at 6 weeks.

The CDR3 runs to 15 residues. Germline V gene sequence: CDR1 GTSNPN, CDR2 SVGIG (reference sequence). Losses at the gene ends were 3 bases for V and 3 bases for J; bases not matched to a gene: 9. This sample's time point: peripheral blood 6 weeks after treatment start. A total of 1 to 8 samples per patient were collected pretreatment and on-treatment. TCR analog templates of synthetic origin were spiked into each PCR. TCRdb's table, derived via immunoSEQ multiplex PCR, lists solely in-frame clones and lacks some. The data contain approximately 93,000 clones, approximately 87% of them singletons. The clonotype comes from a man in his 70s with urothelial cancer. The source material was PBMCs, sampled around atezolizumab (anti-PD-L1) treatment. This rearrangement joins TRBV30 to TRBJ2-7; TRBD2 aligns across 9 bases. The CDR3 is CAWRRGTSGYYEQYF. For the CDR3, the DNA is TGTGCCTGGAGACGGGGAACTAGCGGGTACTACGAGCAGTACTTC.